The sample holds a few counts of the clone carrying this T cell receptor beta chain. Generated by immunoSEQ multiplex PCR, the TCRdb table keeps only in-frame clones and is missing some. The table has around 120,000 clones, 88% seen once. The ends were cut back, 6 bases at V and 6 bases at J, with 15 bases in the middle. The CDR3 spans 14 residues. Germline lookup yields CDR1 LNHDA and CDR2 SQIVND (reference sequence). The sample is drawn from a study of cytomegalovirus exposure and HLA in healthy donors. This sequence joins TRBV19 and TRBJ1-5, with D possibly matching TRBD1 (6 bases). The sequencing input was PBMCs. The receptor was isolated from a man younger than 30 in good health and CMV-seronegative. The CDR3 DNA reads TGTGCCAGTAGCTCGACAGGACTCAGTCAGCCCCAGCATTTT. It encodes CASSSTGLSQPQHF.